The 15 T cell receptor beta chains below were found in one sample sequenced in a study of shared clonotypes between healthy human individuals. Sequencing used immunoSEQ multiplex PCR; TCRdb keeps in-frame clones, though not all of them. The table lists a few million clones, 85% to 95% of them singletons. Material for sequencing was naive CD4+ T cells from PBMCs. As to subset: CD45RA+ positively selected. The receptors were sampled from a man younger than 30 in good health. Some clones in this sample may be carry-over from other donors' samples.

This clone was seen just once. The chain joins TRBV28 to TRBJ1-5, with TRBD1 matching over 7 bases. The CDR3 sequence is 15 residues long. Trimming at V came to 4 bases and at J to 7 bases, leaving 10 bases not matched to a gene. CDR1 and CDR2 (germline): MDHEN, SYDVKM. As DNA, the CDR3 is TGTGCCAGCAGTTCACCGACAGGGTTTGGGCAGCCCCAGCATTTT. Protein product: CASSSPTGFGQPQHF.

This chain connects TRBV5-1 to TRBJ2-7; 7 nucleotides align to TRBD1. The CDR3 is 15 residues long. Per the germline V gene, CDR1 is SGHRS and CDR2 is YFSETQ. V lost 7 bases, J lost 2 bases, and 12 bases stayed unmatched. The CDR3 sequence is CASSPTGQTTYEQYF. The CDR3 coding sequence is TGCGCCAGCTCTCCTACGGGACAGACCACCTACGAGCAGTACTTC.

This clone was seen just once. The chain combines TRBV5-6 with TRBJ1-1; D not certain. In germline, CDR1 is SGHDT, CDR2 YYEEEE. This CDR3 has 12 amino acids. V was trimmed by 3 bases and J by 6 bases, leaving 9 bases between them. The CDR3 spells CASSSGRAEAFF. The CDR3 DNA reads as TGTGCCAGCAGCTCGGGAAGGGCTGAAGCTTTCTTT.

CDR3 nucleotide sequence: TGTGCCAGTAGTATCCCGGGGGCATGGCAGCCCCAGCATTTT. The encoded protein is CASSIPGAWQPQHF. The chain recombines TRBV19 with TRBJ1-5, with TRBD1 as a possible D gene (6 bases). The CDR3 is 14 residues long. In germline, CDR1 is LNHDA, CDR2 SQIVND (reference sequence). Trimming removed 3 bases from V and 7 bases from J, with 13 bases in between.

With regard to this clone: This specimen includes other DNA sequences encoding the same CDR3. The genes are TRBV11-2 and TRBJ2-1; tentatively, D is TRBD1 (6 bases). The V end was cut by 2 bases, the J end by 4 bases, with 6 bases between. Germline V gives CDR1 SGHAT, CDR2 FQNNGV. There are 13 residues in the CDR3. CDR3 residues: CASSLTGYNEQFF. CDR3 sequence (DNA): TGTGCCAGCAGCTTAACAGGGTACAATGAGCAGTTCTTC.

V is TRBV19 and J is TRBJ1-1; the match to TRBD1 covers 7 bases. Germline V gives CDR1 LNHDA, CDR2 SQIVND (reference sequence). The J segment lost 4 bases and the V segment lost 3 bases, leaving 8 bases of the junction unmatched. This CDR3 has 15 residues. The CDR3 DNA reads as TGTGCCAGTAGTATCTCACAGGGGAGGGCCACTGAAGCTTTCTTT. Its translation is CASSISQGRATEAFF. Combining the CDR3 with reference TRBV19 and TRBJ1-1 gives the whole variable domain DGGITQSPKYLFRKEGQNVTLSCEQNLNHDAMYWYRQDPGQGLRLIYYSQIVNDFQKGDIAEGYSVSREKKESFPLTVTSAQKNPTAFYLCASSISQGRATEAFFGQGTRLTVV.

The chain is built from TRBV29-1 and TRBJ1-1; D gene unclear. The V gene's germline CDR1 is SQVTM and CDR2 ANQGSEA. The CDR3 consists of 13 residues. V lost 4 bases and J 1 base, leaving 10 bases between the germline ends. Here the CDR3 reads CSVVGIGNTEAFF. CDR3 nucleotides: TGCAGCGTTGTCGGGATAGGGAACACTGAAGCTTTCTTT.

The rearrangement joins TRBV4-2 to TRBJ2-2; 9 positions agree with TRBD2. Germline V gene data show CDR1 as LGHNA and CDR2 as YNFKEQ. The J segment lost 5 bases and the V segment lost 2 bases, leaving 6 bases of the junction unmatched. The CDR3 loop spans 16 amino acids. The CDR3 loop reads CASSQLRGRGTGELFF. The CDR3, as DNA: TGTGCCAGCAGCCAACTTCGCGGGAGGGGTACCGGGGAGCTGTTTTTT.

About this clone: The sample contains more than one DNA sequence encoding this CDR3. The chain is built from TRBV18 and TRBJ2-3, with D possibly matching TRBD1 (5 bases). Trimming removed 3 bases at V and 0 bases at J, with 7 bases between. The germline CDR1 and CDR2 sequences are KGHSH and LQKENI. CDR3 size: 14 residues. CDR3 nucleotides: TGTGCCAGCTCACCGACAGTGAGCACAGATACGCAGTATTTT. This codes for CASSPTVSTDTQYF.

This clone was detected only once. The chain uses TRBV5-1 and TRBJ2-7, with 11 nucleotides matching TRBD2. The CDR3 has 16 residues. The germline CDR1 and CDR2 sequences are SGHRS and YFSETQ. V was clipped by 0 bases and J by 4 bases; unmatched bases: 6. CDR3 amino acids: CASSLGGTSGRYEQYF. The CDR3 DNA follows: TGCGCCAGCAGCTTGGGAGGGACTAGCGGACGGTACGAGCAGTACTTC.

This clone was counted once. J is TRBJ1-3 and V is TRBV2, with D possibly being TRBD1 (5 bases). V was clipped by 8 bases and J by 4 bases, with 12 bases between them. CDR3 length: 13 amino acids. Germline CDR1 is SNHLY and CDR2 is FYNNEI. CDR3 residues: CASDLGRGNTIYF. CDR3 in DNA: TGTGCCAGCGACCTGGGACGCGGAAACACCATATATTTT.

This chain joins TRBV20-1 and TRBJ2-5; no reliable D call. CDR3 length: 11 residues. CDR1 and CDR2 (germline): DFQATT, SNEGSKA (reference sequence). V was clipped by 6 bases and J by 4 bases, with 9 bases between them. The DNA for the CDR3 is TGCAGTGCGGATAACTTAGAGACCCAGTACTTC. Translated, it gives CSADNLETQYF.

This sequence joins TRBV28 and TRBJ1-1; the match to TRBD1 covers 10 bases. V trimming: 6 bases; J trimming: 8 bases; junction bases outside the gene matches: 15. The CDR3 length is 16 residues. Germline V gene lookup returns CDR1 MDHEN and CDR2 SYDVKM. The chain's CDR3 is CASSPSPGTGVEEAFF. The CDR3 DNA is TGTGCCAGCAGCCCAAGTCCCGGGACAGGGGTTGAGGAAGCTTTCTTT. Full variable domain (rest looked up from reference TRBV28 and TRBJ1-1): DVKVTQSSRYLVKRTGEKVFLECVQDMDHENMFWYRQDPGLGLRLIYFSYDVKMKEKGDIPEGYSVSREKKERFSLILESASTNQTSMYLCASSPSPGTGVEEAFFGQGTRLTVV.

The J gene is TRBJ2-3, the V gene TRBV30; D might be TRBD2 (6 bases). The CDR3 consists of 14 residues. Per germline, CDR1 GTSNPN and CDR2 SVGIG (reference sequence). V lost 1 base to trimming and J lost 5 bases, with 13 bases between them. As DNA, the CDR3 is TGTGCCTGGAGTGCGATGCCCGGGGGAGATACGCAGTATTTT. Its protein is CAWSAMPGGDTQYF.

V and J are TRBV5-4 and TRBJ2-3; D perhaps matches TRBD2 (5 bases). V was trimmed by 4 bases and J by 3 bases, leaving 18 bases between them. The CDR3 extends over 16 amino acids. Germline lookup yields CDR1 SGHNT and CDR2 YYREEE (reference sequence). CDR3 region: CASSAARNGVTDTQYF. The CDR3 DNA is TGTGCCAGCAGCGCGGCACGGAACGGGGTGACAGATACGCAGTATTTT.